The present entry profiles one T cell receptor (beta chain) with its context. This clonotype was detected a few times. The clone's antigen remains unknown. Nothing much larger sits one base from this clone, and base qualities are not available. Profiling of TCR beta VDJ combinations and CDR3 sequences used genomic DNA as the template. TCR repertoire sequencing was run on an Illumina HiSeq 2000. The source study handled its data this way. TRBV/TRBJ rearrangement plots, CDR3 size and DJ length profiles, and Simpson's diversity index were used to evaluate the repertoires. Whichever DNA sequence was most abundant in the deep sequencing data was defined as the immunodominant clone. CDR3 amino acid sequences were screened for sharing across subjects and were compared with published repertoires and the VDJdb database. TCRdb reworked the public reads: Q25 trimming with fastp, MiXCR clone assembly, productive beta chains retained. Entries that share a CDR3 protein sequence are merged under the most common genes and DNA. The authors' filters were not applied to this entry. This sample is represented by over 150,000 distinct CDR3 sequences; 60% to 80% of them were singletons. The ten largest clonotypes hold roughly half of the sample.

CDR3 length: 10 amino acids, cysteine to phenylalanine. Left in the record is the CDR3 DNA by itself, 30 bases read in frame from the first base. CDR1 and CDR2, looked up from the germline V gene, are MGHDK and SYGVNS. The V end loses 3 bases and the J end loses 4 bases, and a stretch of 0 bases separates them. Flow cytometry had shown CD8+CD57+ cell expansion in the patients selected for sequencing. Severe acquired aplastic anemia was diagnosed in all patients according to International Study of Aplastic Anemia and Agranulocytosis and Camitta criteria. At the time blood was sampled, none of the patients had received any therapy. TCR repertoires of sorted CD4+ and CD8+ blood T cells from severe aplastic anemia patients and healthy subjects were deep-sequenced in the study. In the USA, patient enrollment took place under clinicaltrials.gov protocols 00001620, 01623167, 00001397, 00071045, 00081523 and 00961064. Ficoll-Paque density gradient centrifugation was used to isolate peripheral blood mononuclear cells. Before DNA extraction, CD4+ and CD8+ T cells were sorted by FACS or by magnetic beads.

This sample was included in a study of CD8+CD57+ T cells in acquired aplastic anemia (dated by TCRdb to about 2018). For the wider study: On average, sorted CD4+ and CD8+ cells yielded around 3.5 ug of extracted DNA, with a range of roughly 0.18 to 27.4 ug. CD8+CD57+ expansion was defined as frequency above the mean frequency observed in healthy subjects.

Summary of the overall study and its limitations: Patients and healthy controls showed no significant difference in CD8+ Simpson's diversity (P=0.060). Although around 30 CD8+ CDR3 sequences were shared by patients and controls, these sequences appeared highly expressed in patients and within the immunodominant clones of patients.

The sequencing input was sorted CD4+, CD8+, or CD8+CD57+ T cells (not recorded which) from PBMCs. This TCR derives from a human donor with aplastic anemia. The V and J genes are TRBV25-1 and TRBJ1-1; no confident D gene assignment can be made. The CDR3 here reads CASSDTEAFF. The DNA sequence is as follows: TGTGCCAGCAGTGACACTGAAGCTTTCTTT.